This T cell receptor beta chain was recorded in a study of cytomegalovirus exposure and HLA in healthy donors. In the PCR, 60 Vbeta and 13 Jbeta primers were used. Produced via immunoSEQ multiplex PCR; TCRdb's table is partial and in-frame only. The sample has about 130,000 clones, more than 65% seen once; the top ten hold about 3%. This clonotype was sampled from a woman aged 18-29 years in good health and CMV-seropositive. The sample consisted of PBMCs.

The DNA of the CDR3 is TGCGCCAGCAGCCAGCCGATAGCGGGGGGAAGAGATACGCAGTATTTT. Translation: CASSQPIAGGRDTQYF. The chain links TRBV4-1 to TRBJ2-3; TRBD2 matches at 10 bases. V lost 3 bases to trimming and J lost 5 bases; unmatched junction nucleotides: 8. Germline values: CDR1 MGHRA, CDR2 YSYEKL. CDR3 length equals 16 residues.